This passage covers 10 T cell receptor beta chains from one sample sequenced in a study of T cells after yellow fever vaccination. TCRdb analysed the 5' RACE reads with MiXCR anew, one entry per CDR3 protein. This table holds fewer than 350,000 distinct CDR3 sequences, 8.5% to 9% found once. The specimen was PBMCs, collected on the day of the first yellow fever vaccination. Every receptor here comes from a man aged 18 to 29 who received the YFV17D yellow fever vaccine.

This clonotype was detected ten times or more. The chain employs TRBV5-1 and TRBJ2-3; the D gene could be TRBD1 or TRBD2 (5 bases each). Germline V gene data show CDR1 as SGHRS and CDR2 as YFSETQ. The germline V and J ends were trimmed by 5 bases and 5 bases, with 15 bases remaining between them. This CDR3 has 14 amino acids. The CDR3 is CASSLGTEGDTQYF. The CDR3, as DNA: TGCGCCAGCAGTCTCGGGACCGAGGGAGATACGCAGTATTTT.

The CDR3 nucleotides read TGTGCCAGCAGTTACTCGAAGGAAACCTCCTACGAGCAGTACTTC. This sequence encodes CASSYSKETSYEQYF. The chain combines TRBV6-5 with TRBJ2-7; D not certain. Trimming shortened V by 0 bases and J by 0 bases, and 9 bases separated the two germline ends. From germline, CDR1 is MNHEY and CDR2 SVGAGI. This CDR3 has 15 amino acids.

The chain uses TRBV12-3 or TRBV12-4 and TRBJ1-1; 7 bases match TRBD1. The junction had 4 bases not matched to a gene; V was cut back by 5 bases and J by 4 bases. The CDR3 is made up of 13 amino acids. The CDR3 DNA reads TGTGCCAGCAGTCGGGACAGTCTCACTGAAGCTTTCTTT. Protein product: CASSRDSLTEAFF.

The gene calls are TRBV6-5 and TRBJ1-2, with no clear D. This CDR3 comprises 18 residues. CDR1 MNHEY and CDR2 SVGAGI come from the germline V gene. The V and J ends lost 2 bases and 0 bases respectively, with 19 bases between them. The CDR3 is CASSYVRNSLPTNYGYTF. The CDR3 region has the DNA TGTGCCAGCAGTTACGTCCGCAACTCACTCCCTACTAACTATGGCTACACCTTC.

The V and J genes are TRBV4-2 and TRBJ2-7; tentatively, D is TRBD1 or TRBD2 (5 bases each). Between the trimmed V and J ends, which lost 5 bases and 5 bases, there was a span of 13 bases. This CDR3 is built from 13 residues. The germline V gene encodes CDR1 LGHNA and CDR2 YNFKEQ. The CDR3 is CASSGLRGDEQYF. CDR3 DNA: TGTGCCAGCAGCGGGTTGAGGGGAGACGAGCAGTACTTC.

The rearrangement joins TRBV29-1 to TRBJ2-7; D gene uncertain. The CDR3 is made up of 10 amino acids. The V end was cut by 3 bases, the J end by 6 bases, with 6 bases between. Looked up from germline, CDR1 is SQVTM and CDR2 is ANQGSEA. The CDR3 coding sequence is TGCAGCGTTGAGTTAGGCGAGCAGTACTTC. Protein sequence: CSVELGEQYF.

The CDR3 nucleotides read TGTGCCAGCAGCTTAAATCCAGGGGGGGCAGAGACCCAGTACTTC. It yields the protein CASSLNPGGAETQYF. The J gene is TRBJ2-5, the V gene TRBV7-3, with D perhaps TRBD1 or TRBD2 (7 bases each). CDR3 length: 15 amino acids. Between the trimmed V and J ends, which lost 1 base and 4 bases, there was a span of 13 bases. From germline, CDR1 is SGHTA and CDR2 FQGTGA.

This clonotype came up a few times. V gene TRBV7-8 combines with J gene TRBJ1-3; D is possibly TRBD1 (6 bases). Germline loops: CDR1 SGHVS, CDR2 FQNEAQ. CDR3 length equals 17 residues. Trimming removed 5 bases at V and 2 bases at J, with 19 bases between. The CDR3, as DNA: TGTGCCAGCAGCATTTTTCAAGGGGGTTTTGCTGGAAACACCATATATTTT. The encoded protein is CASSIFQGGFAGNTIYF.

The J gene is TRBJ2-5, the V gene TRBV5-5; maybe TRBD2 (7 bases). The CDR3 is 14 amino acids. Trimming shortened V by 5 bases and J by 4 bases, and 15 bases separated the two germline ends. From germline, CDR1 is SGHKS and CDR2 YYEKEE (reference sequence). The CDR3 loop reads CASRSRGAGETQYF. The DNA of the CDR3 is TGTGCCAGCAGATCCCGGGGGGCAGGAGAGACCCAGTACTTC.

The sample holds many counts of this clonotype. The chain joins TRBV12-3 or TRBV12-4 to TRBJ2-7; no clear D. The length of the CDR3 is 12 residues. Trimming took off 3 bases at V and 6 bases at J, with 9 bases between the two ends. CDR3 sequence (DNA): TGTGCCAGCAGTTTTCGGCAAGGCGAGCAGTACGTC. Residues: CASSFRQGEQYV.